The 10 T cell receptor beta chains below were found in one sample sequenced in a study of response to subunit inactivated influenza vaccine (dated by TCRdb to the late 2010s). Library preparation was by RT-PCR. TCRdb records Illumina HiSeq 2500 as the sequencer. TCRdb trimmed public reads at Q25 via fastp, called clones via MiXCR and kept in-frame beta chains. Entries are consolidated by CDR3 protein sequence, retaining the most common genes and DNA. Within this sample are roughly 760,000 distinct CDR3 sequences, with approximately 22% of them counted one time only. Roughly 10% of the sample rests with the top ten. This specimen consisted of PBMCs from blood, obtained approximately 5 days after vaccination. Receptor source: a man between 45 and 60 years old who received an inactivated influenza vaccine. Donor details come from another sample of the same person, matched by shared clones.

The V gene is TRBV28, the J gene TRBJ1-2, with D maybe TRBD1 (6 bases). The CDR3 has 11 residues. V lost 7 bases and J lost 8, with 11 bases in between. CDR1 MDHEN and CDR2 SYDVKM come from the germline V gene. The DNA for the CDR3 is TGTGCCAGCACCCCAGGGGAAGGCTACACCTTC. Its protein is CASTPGEGYTF.

This chain uses TRBV10-3 with TRBJ2-3; 9 nucleotides match TRBD2. The CDR3 totals 14 residues. V dropped 8 bases and J dropped 5; count of bases not matched to a gene: 8. In germline, CDR1 is ENHRY, CDR2 SYGVKD. The CDR3 is CAIGAGGRGDTQYF. CDR3 nucleotides: TGTGCCATCGGGGCGGGAGGGCGTGGAGATACGCAGTATTTT.

As regards this clonotype: At one end, the junction sequence differs from germline, possibly due to a read error. The genes are TRBV7-9 and TRBJ2-1, with D perhaps TRBD1 (6 bases). The germline gives CDR1 SEHNR, CDR2 FQNEAQ (reference sequence). This CDR3 has 10 amino acids. This CDR3 is CASSLDRVAF. The CDR3, as DNA: TGTGCCAGCAGCTTAGACAGGGTGGCCTTC.

The chain combines TRBV7-8 with TRBJ2-3; 7 bases are a match to TRBD1. J gave up 10 bases and V 2 bases, and 18 bases lay outside the gene matches. Per the germline V gene, CDR1 is SGHVS and CDR2 is FQNEAQ. The CDR3 loop spans 17 amino acids. The CDR3 spells CASSLKTERTGWWAQYF. The CDR3 nucleotides are TGTGCCAGCAGCTTAAAAACCGAAAGGACAGGCTGGTGGGCGCAGTATTTT.

This clonotype was picked up many times. The V and J genes are TRBV5-1 and TRBJ2-7, with a possible D match to TRBD2 (6 bases). CDR3 length: 16 residues. Trimming removed 1 base from V and 5 bases from J, with 19 bases in between. Germline V CDR1 and CDR2: SGHRS, YFSETQ. The CDR3 nucleotides read TGCGCCAGCAGCTTGAATAACCTCGGAGGGATCAACGAGCAGTACTTC. This sequence encodes CASSLNNLGGINEQYF.

This clonotype has a handful of counts. The V call is TRBV20-1, the J call TRBJ2-5; 12 bases align to TRBD2. The CDR3 runs 17 residues. The ends lost 3 bases at V and 4 bases at J; junction bases unmatched: 12. Germline values: CDR1 DFQATT, CDR2 SNEGSKA (reference sequence). In nucleotides, the CDR3 is TGCAGTGCTAGCAATCTTCGACTAGCGGGAGTGGGAGAGACCCAGTACTTC. This sequence encodes CSASNLRLAGVGETQYF.

The chain carries TRBV11-2 and TRBJ2-5; D gene unclear. Between the trimmed V and J ends, which lost 5 bases and 5 bases, there was a span of 15 bases. The CDR3 has 14 amino acids. Germline V CDR1 and CDR2: SGHAT, FQNNGV. The CDR3 sequence is CASSLSPYQETQYF. CDR3 coding DNA: TGTGCCAGCAGCCTCAGCCCCTATCAGGAGACCCAGTACTTC.

The rearrangement links TRBV7-9 to TRBJ2-2, with TRBD1 as a possible D gene (6 bases). V lost 7 bases to trimming and J lost 6 bases, with 21 bases between them. CDR3 length equals 16 residues. Per germline, CDR1 SEHNR and CDR2 FQNEAQ (reference sequence). This CDR3 reads CASTPAGAMFSGELFF. The CDR3, as DNA: TGTGCCAGCACCCCGGCAGGGGCTATGTTCTCCGGGGAGCTGTTTTTT.

This clonotype was recorded a few times. V and J are TRBV11-2 and TRBJ2-5; 7 bases are a match to TRBD2. The length of the CDR3 is 21 residues. With 1 base clipped from V and 5 bases from J, the junction kept 25 bases outside the gene matches. Germline assignment: CDR1 SGHAT and CDR2 FQNNGV. Here the CDR3 reads CASSLVFPILSGTTYVETQYF. The CDR3 DNA is TGTGCCAGCAGCTTAGTTTTCCCCATTCTGTCCGGGACTACCTATGTGGAGACCCAGTACTTC.

This clonotype was seen only a few times. The rearrangement links TRBV4-2 to TRBJ2-2; no clear D. V shed 0 bases and J shed 3 bases, with 11 bases lying between them. This CDR3 region has 16 residues. The germline V gene encodes CDR1 LGHNA and CDR2 YNFKEQ. The CDR3 here is CASSQESWQDTGELFF. As DNA, the CDR3 is TGTGCCAGCAGCCAAGAATCCTGGCAAGACACCGGGGAGCTGTTTTTT.